These 26 T cell receptor beta chains originate from one sample sequenced in a study of blood T cells in healthy people across ages. The use of a sample-barcoded 5' primer and a J-beta primer mix characterized a second PCR of roughly 7 to 11 cycles. MiXCR was run by TCRdb on the 5' RACE reads, yielding one entry per CDR3 protein. The sample lists about 570,000 distinct CDR3 sequences; over 25% were seen once. Another study also made use of these data, one on T cells of mothers and their children.

Material for sequencing was blood. These receptors were taken from a boy aged 2 to 9 in good health.

Only a few counts were recorded for this clonotype. The V call is TRBV7-9, the J call TRBJ2-1; the D gene is possibly TRBD2 (6 bases). V lost 9 bases to trimming and J lost 6 bases, with 15 bases between them. The germline V gene has CDR1 SEHNR and CDR2 FQNEAQ (reference sequence). CDR3 size: 13 residues. CDR3 in amino acids: CASCRGRTNEQFF. DNA of the CDR3: TGTGCCAGTTGCAGAGGGAGGACCAATGAGCAGTTCTTC.

The chain uses TRBV20-1 and TRBJ2-3, with TRBD2 matching 11 bases. Germline-derived CDR1 and CDR2 are DFQATT and SNEGSKA (reference sequence). CDR3 length: 13 residues. CDR3 in DNA: TGCAGGGGGACTAGCGGACGCACAGATACGCAGTATTTT. Translating gives CRGTSGRTDTQYF.

The chain employs TRBV7-2 and TRBJ2-7; possibly TRBD1 or TRBD2 for D (5 bases each). V was cut by 8 bases and J by 4 bases, with 15 bases left in between. This CDR3 contains 13 residues. The germline CDR1 and CDR2 sequences are SGHTA and FQGNSA. The CDR3 loop is CASALGRLYEQYF. As DNA, the CDR3 is TGTGCCAGCGCACTGGGACGCCTATACGAGCAGTACTTC.

This chain connects TRBV5-1 to TRBJ2-3, with 8 bases identical to TRBD2. Germline CDR1 SGHRS, CDR2 YFSETQ. CDR3 size: 15 residues. J gave up 5 bases and V 2 bases, and 7 bases lay outside the gene matches. Here the CDR3 reads CASSFRGGPEDTQYF. In DNA form, the CDR3 reads TGCGCCAGCAGCTTCCGGGGGGGCCCTGAAGATACGCAGTATTTT.

This chain joins TRBV3-1 and TRBJ1-6, with D perhaps matching TRBD1 (5 bases). The germline V gene has CDR1 LGHDT and CDR2 YNNKEL (reference sequence). CDR3 length: 16 amino acids. With 6 bases removed from V and 2 bases from J, the gap between germline ends came to 14 bases. This CDR3 is CASRGDGGPYNSPLHF. The CDR3 DNA follows: TGTGCCAGCAGGGGGGACGGGGGACCCTATAATTCACCCCTCCACTTT.

The V and J genes are TRBV5-6 and TRBJ1-2; D is uncertain. V lost 0 bases and J lost 1, with 13 bases in between. Per the germline V gene, CDR1 is SGHDT and CDR2 is YYEEEE. This CDR3 is 16 amino acids long. CDR3 protein: CASSLESEVFNYGYTF. The CDR3 coding sequence is TGTGCCAGCAGCTTGGAATCGGAAGTTTTTAACTATGGCTACACCTTC.

This clonotype appeared a few times. The J gene is TRBJ1-2, the V gene TRBV6-5, with D maybe TRBD1 (6 bases). The germline V and J ends were trimmed by 4 bases and 0 bases, with 12 bases remaining between them. The CDR3 sequence is 15 residues long. Germline CDR1 is MNHEY and CDR2 is SVGAGI. This chain's CDR3 is CASSSPGVANYGYTF. In DNA, the CDR3 is TGTGCCAGCAGTTCCCCAGGGGTAGCTAACTATGGCTACACCTTC.

The chain employs TRBV7-9 and TRBJ2-7; D not certain. V lost 1 base and J lost 6, with 16 bases in between. The CDR3 loop spans 15 amino acids. Germline-derived CDR1 and CDR2 are SEHNR and FQNEAQ (reference sequence). In nucleotides, the CDR3 is TGTGCCAGCAGCTTAGGGTCCATCGGGCCACCCGAGCAGTACTTC. Its translation is CASSLGSIGPPEQYF.

This clonotype occurred a few times. The chain uses TRBV6-2 or TRBV6-3 and TRBJ2-1; TRBD2 agrees at 7 bases. This CDR3 spans 15 amino acids. Unmatched junction bases numbered 11, after V lost 6 bases and J lost 6 bases. Germline CDR1 and CDR2: MNHEY and SVGEGT. This chain's CDR3 is CASSLLAGGFNEQFF. Written as DNA, the CDR3 is TGTGCCAGCAGCCTATTAGCGGGCGGATTCAATGAGCAGTTCTTC.

CDR3 sequence: CSARASNPTETQYF. In nucleotides, the CDR3 is TGCAGTGCTAGAGCTTCGAACCCTACAGAGACCCAGTACTTC. The rearrangement joins TRBV20-1 to TRBJ2-7, with no clear D. The end of the DNA fits TRBJ2-5 better, so the J call may be wrong. The CDR3 length is 14 residues. Germline V lookup: CDR1 DFQATT, CDR2 SNEGSKA (reference sequence).

The chain couples TRBV29-1 to TRBJ2-3, with a possible D match to TRBD2 (5 bases). CDR1 and CDR2 from the germline V gene are SQVTM and ANQGSEA. Trimming stripped 5 bases from V and 1 base from J, with 19 bases between. This CDR3 spans 16 amino acids. The CDR3 sequence is CSVTGGAALGTDTQYF. For the CDR3, the DNA is TGCAGCGTTACCGGAGGAGCGGCGCTCGGCACAGATACGCAGTATTTT.

The DNA for the CDR3 is TGTGCCAGCAGCGTAGCCCCAACCCAGGAGACCCAGTACTTC. Its translation: CASSVAPTQETQYF. The chain links TRBV9 to TRBJ2-5; no reliable D call. There are 14 residues in the CDR3. Germline lookup yields CDR1 SGDLS and CDR2 YYNGEE. The V and J ends lost 0 bases and 5 bases respectively, with 11 bases between them.

This clonotype was counted at least ten times. The chain combines TRBV6-1 with TRBJ2-1; 7 nucleotides agree with TRBD1. With 6 bases clipped from V and 6 bases from J, the junction kept 11 bases outside the gene matches. The CDR3 contains 15 residues. Germline values: CDR1 MNHNS, CDR2 SASEGT. The CDR3 reads CASSRETGSINEQFF. CDR3 coding DNA: TGTGCCAGCAGCCGAGAGACAGGGTCTATCAATGAGCAGTTCTTC.

The chain joins TRBV6-2 or TRBV6-3 to TRBJ2-1; D is possibly TRBD2 (6 bases). Trimming shortened V by 1 base and J by 4 bases, and 20 bases separated the two germline ends. Germline values: CDR1 MNHEY, CDR2 SVGEGT. The CDR3 runs 18 residues. The CDR3 reads CASSYFAAASADYNEQFF. For the CDR3, the DNA is TGTGCCAGCAGTTACTTCGCCGCGGCTAGCGCTGATTACAATGAGCAGTTCTTC.

As to this clonotype: A read error may explain this, as a much larger clone is one base away. This chain links TRBV4-2 with TRBJ2-7; 10 positions match TRBD1. V trimming: 0 bases; J trimming: 2 bases; junction bases outside the gene matches: 1. Germline V CDR1 and CDR2: LGHNA, YNFKEQ. This CDR3 region has 15 residues. As DNA, the CDR3 is TGTGCCAGCAGCCAAGAGGGACAGGGGACCTACGAGCAGTACTTC. Protein: CASSQEGQGTYEQYF.

The rearrangement joins TRBV11-3 to TRBJ1-1; 11 nucleotides align to TRBD1. After removal of 8 bases from V and 1 base from J, the junction contained 9 bases not matched to a gene. Germline-derived CDR1 and CDR2 are SGHNT and YENEEA. This CDR3 contains 16 residues. The CDR3 protein is CASSDRDRGKNTEAFF. As DNA, the CDR3 is TGTGCCAGCTCAGACCGGGACAGGGGGAAGAACACTGAAGCTTTCTTT.

The chain couples TRBV29-1 to TRBJ1-5; D gene ambiguous. This CDR3 has 16 amino acids. Germline lookup yields CDR1 SQVTM and CDR2 ANQGSEA. The V gene lost 8 bases and the J gene lost 2 bases, with 22 bases spanning the gap. CDR3: CSRVGTTILGNQPQHF. The CDR3 bases are TGCAGCCGGGTGGGCACGACGATCTTGGGCAATCAGCCCCAGCATTTT.

In this sample, this clonotype turned up a few times. The rearrangement joins TRBV4-2 to TRBJ2-7; D remains ambiguous. With the DNA end fitting TRBJ2-1 better, the J assignment may be wrong. Per germline, CDR1 LGHNA and CDR2 YNFKEQ. The CDR3 consists of 13 residues. CDR3 sequence: CASSQDSGRRQFF. The CDR3 DNA follows: TGTGCCAGCAGCCAAGATTCTGGGCGTAGGCAGTTCTTC.

This clonotype has only a few counts. The chain couples TRBV6-2 or TRBV6-3 to TRBJ2-5; 10 nucleotides align to TRBD1. Germline-derived CDR1 and CDR2 are MNHEY and SVGEGT. J gave up 5 bases and V 0 bases, and 3 bases lay outside the gene matches. CDR3 size: 15 residues. The CDR3 protein is CASSYSGTGEETQYF. CDR3 sequence (DNA): TGTGCCAGCAGTTACTCAGGGACAGGGGAGGAGACCCAGTACTTC.

This clonotype has only a few counts. The V gene is TRBV12-3 or TRBV12-4, the J gene TRBJ2-7, with a tentative D call TRBD2 (5 bases). The closer fit of TRBJ2-1 to the DNA end suggests the J call may be wrong. The CDR3 is made up of 13 amino acids. CDR3 protein: CASSLTRTDEQFF. CDR3 nucleotides: TGTGCCAGCAGTTTAACTAGGACGGATGAGCAGTTCTTC.

This clonotype was counted between two and nine times. This chain links TRBV29-1 with TRBJ2-7; 7 bases match TRBD1. The CDR3 has 13 residues. Germline CDR1 reads SQVTM; CDR2 reads ANQGSEA. V shed 4 bases and J 7 bases; nucleotides not matched to a gene: 10. The CDR3 spells CSVVNRGSGEQYF. CDR3 nucleotide sequence: TGCAGCGTTGTGAACAGGGGATCAGGGGAGCAGTACTTC.

Only a few counts were recorded for this clonotype. The rearrangement links TRBV6-6 to TRBJ2-7; 9 bases map to TRBD1. V lost 5 bases to trimming and J lost 7 bases; unmatched junction nucleotides: 18. This CDR3 is built from 17 residues. The germline V gene has CDR1 MNHNY and CDR2 SVGAGI (reference sequence). For the CDR3, the DNA is TGTGCCAGCAGTCTTTACGGCCCTGGACAGGGGCTATGGGAGCAGTACTTC. Amino acids: CASSLYGPGQGLWEQYF.

V and J are TRBV10-3 and TRBJ2-5, with TRBD2 matching over 10 bases. CDR1 ENHRY and CDR2 SYGVKD come from the germline V gene. This CDR3 region has 14 residues. V lost 7 bases to trimming and J lost 3 bases; unmatched junction nucleotides: 5. CDR3 region: CAIKNLAGEETQYF. The CDR3, as DNA: TGTGCCATCAAGAACCTAGCGGGGGAAGAGACCCAGTACTTC.

This rearrangement joins TRBV7-3 to TRBJ1-1; TRBD1 might be the D (5 bases). The germline CDR1 and CDR2 sequences are SGHTA and FQGTGA. Trimming removed 6 bases from V and 0 bases from J, with 17 bases in between. This CDR3 is built from 16 residues. DNA for the CDR3: TGTGCCAGCAGTCCAAGCAGGGTCGGAGTGAACACTGAAGCTTTCTTT. Residues: CASSPSRVGVNTEAFF.

In this sample, this clonotype turned up a few times. The chain uses TRBV3-1 and TRBJ1-1; TRBD1 matches 7 bases. Germline CDR1 LGHDT, CDR2 YNNKEL (reference sequence). V was pared by 3 bases and J by 1 base, with 2 bases of the junction left unmatched. This CDR3 has 14 amino acids. The DNA for the CDR3 is TGTGCCAGCAGCCAGAGGACAGGGAACACTGAAGCTTTCTTT. Amino acid sequence: CASSQRTGNTEAFF.

This clonotype was seen more than once but under ten times. The V gene is TRBV27, the J gene TRBJ2-4; 10 nucleotides match TRBD2. Germline V gives CDR1 MNHEY, CDR2 SMNVEV (reference sequence). There are 16 residues in the CDR3. With 4 bases clipped from V and 3 bases from J, the junction kept 6 bases outside the gene matches. In DNA form, the CDR3 reads TGTGCCAGCAGTTCAACTAGCGGGGTTGTCAAAAACATTCAGTACTTC. Its protein is CASSSTSGVVKNIQYF.